The present T cell receptor beta chain was sequenced within a study of post-analysis software for immune sequencing data. Overall study results and limits: With F measure, samples from one preparation batch clustered together strongly. Compared with controls, patients showed significantly lower normalized Chao1 diversity. Included in a set of roughly five TRBV segments more frequent in patients than controls were TRBV5-6, TRBV5-1 and TRBV20-1.

About this clonotype: The antigen is undetermined.

Germline V gene lookup returns CDR1 MNHNS and CDR2 SASEGT. Trimming removed 0 bases from V and 15 bases from J, with 3 bases in between. This CDR3 is 9 amino acids long. The TCR beta cDNA libraries contained unique molecular identifiers. From around 1 to 9.1 million T cells, 450,000 to 550,000 cDNA molecules were obtained. TCRdb reanalysed the PCR reads using MiXCR and keeps one entry per CDR3 protein. Of about 800,000 distinct CDR3 sequences listed, 25% to 30% are singletons. The TCR sequence derives from a girl between 10 and 17 years old with multiple sclerosis. The specimen sequenced was blood. The chain has TRBV6-1 and TRBJ2-1; no clear D gene. The CDR3 region is CASSEAGFF. The CDR3 nucleotides are TGTGCCAGCAGTGAAGCGGGGTTCTTC.